Sequencing of this T cell receptor beta chain was carried out in a study of blood T cell repertoires in COVID-19. Study-wide background: Samples taken during acute and convalescent COVID-19 were collected in the United States, Italy and Spain. In each case, the material was cDNA or gDNA derived from T cells, B-cell-depleted T cells, or PBMCs.

Study processing details: Estimates of nucleated cell counts were drawn from the amplification of reference gene primers. Using immunoSEQ multiplex PCR, the repertoire was profiled, and TCRdb retains in-frame clones only, with some absent. Clonal size and the V and J genes are those of that table, whereas D and trimming came from the DNA. The sample contains 150,000 to 200,000 clones, 65% to 85% of which appear only once. V was pared by 0 bases and J by 2 bases, with 11 bases between. The CDR3 has 16 amino acids. Per the germline V gene, CDR1 is SGHVS and CDR2 is FNYEAQ. The specimen sequenced was peripheral blood. V is TRBV7-6 and J is TRBJ2-1, with D perhaps matching TRBD2 (6 bases). The clonotype originates from a woman aged 80 or over with active or convalescent COVID-19. CDR3 sequence: CASSLALATTYNEQFF. The CDR3 DNA is TGTGCCAGCAGCTTAGCCCTAGCGACAACCTACAATGAGCAGTTCTTC. The full variable domain, completed using reference TRBV7-6 and TRBJ2-1, is GAGVSQSPRYKVTKRGQDVALRCDPISGHVSLYWYRQALGQGPEFLTYFNYEAQQDKSGLPNDRFSAERPEGSISTLTIQRTEQRDSAMYRCASSLALATTYNEQFFGPGTRLTVL.